This T cell receptor beta chain is drawn from a study of T-cell memory formation after mild COVID-19. Looking at the study overall: TCR clusters were mostly confined to one donor each. Study-wide points: Cross-reactive memory appears to have joined, as suggested by some responding clones showing up in pre-infection memory. The study found balanced CD4/CD8 in clones contracting day 15 to 85 and a CD4+ lean in later expanders.

cDNA libraries for TCR alpha and TCR beta, carrying sample barcodes and UMIs, came from 5'RACE with constant-segment primers. Using its own MiXCR run on the 5' RACE reads, TCRdb lists one record per CDR3 protein. The profile shows about 620,000 distinct CDR3 sequences, over 15% of them singletons. The CDR3 spans 12 residues. Germline CDR1 SGHTA, CDR2 FQGNSA. Trimming took 3 bases from V and 11 from J, leaving 13 bases between them. As to this clonotype: The antigen is unknown.

V is TRBV7-2 and J is TRBJ1-2; D is perhaps TRBD1 (5 bases). The sequenced sample consisted of PBMCs or a T cell subset sorted from them (not recorded which). The source is an adult woman who had mild COVID-19 (a few samples of this study predate the infection). Cell type and time point are not known. Written as DNA, the CDR3 is TGTGCCAGCAGCTTGCTCGTCGGGGGTTACACCTTC. Residues: CASSLLVGGYTF.